Ten or more counts support the clone carrying this T cell receptor (beta chain). CDR1 and CDR2 from the germline V gene are MNHNS and SASEGT. Trimming pared 1 base from V and 0 bases from J, leaving 7 bases between. The CDR3 runs to 14 residues. Individual TCR cDNA molecules each bore their own unique molecular identifier. TCRdb used MiXCR to reprocess the 5' RACE reads, holding one entry per CDR3 protein. This table has 43,000 or so distinct CDR3 sequences, about 12% appearing once. The data were taken from a study of spatial heterogeneity in lung cancer. The time point was: blood at routine non-recurrence follow-up after resection.

The clonotype originates from a male donor with early-stage non-small cell lung cancer. This sample comprised PBMCs, obtained at follow-up. The V and J genes are TRBV6-1 and TRBJ2-7; D not resolved. CDR3 DNA sequence: TGTGCCAGCAGTGAAGTGCCGAGCTCCTACGAGCAGTACTTC. Protein: CASSEVPSSYEQYF.